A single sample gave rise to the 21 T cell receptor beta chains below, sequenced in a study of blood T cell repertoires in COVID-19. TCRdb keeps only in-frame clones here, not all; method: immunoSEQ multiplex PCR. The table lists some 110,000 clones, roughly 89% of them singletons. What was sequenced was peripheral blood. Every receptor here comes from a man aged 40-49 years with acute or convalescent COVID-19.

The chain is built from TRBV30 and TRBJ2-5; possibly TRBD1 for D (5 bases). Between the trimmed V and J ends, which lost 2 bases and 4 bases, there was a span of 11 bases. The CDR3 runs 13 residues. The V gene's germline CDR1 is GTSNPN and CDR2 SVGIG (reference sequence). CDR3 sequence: CAWSRGIRETQYF. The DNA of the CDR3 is TGTGCCTGGAGTAGGGGAATACGAGAGACCCAGTACTTC.

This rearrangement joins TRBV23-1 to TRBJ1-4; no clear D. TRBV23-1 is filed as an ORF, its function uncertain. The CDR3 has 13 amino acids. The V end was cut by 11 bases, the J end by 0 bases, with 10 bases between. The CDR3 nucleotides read TGCGCCCGGGGTGGCGCAACTAATGAAAAACTGTTTTTT. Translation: CARGGATNEKLFF.

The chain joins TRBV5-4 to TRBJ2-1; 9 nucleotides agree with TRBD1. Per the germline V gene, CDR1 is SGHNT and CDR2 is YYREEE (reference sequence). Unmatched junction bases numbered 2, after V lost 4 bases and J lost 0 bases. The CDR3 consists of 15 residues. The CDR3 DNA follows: TGTGCCAGCAGCCTGGACAGGGGCTCCTACAATGAGCAGTTCTTC. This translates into CASSLDRGSYNEQFF.

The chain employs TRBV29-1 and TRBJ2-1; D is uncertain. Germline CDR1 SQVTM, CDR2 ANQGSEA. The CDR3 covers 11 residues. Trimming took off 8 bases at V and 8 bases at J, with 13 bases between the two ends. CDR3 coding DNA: TGCAGCCCGCGCGTTGTCGATGAGCAGTTCTTC. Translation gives CSPRVVDEQFF.

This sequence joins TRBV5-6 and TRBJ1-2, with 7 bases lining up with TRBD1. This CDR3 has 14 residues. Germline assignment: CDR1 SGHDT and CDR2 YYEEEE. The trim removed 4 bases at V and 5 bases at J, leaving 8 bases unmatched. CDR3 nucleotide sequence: TGTGCCAGCAGCATACGGACAGGTCGGTATGGCTACACCTTC. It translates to CASSIRTGRYGYTF.

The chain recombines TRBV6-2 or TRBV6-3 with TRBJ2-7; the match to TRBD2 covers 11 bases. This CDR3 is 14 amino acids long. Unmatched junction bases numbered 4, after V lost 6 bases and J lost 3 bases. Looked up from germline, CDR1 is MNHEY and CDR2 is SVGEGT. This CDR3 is CASSLAGGLYEQYF. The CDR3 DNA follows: TGTGCCAGCAGCCTAGCGGGGGGCCTCTACGAGCAGTACTTC.

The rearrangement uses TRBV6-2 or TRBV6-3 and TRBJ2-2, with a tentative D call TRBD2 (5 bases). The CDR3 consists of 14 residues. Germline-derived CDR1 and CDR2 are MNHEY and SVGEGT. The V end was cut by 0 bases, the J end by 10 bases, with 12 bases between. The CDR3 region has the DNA TGTGCCAGCAGTTACTCTGGCGGGTTGACGGAGCTGTTTTTT. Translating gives CASSYSGGLTELFF.

The CDR3 sequence: CASSLEQATNPSSRRFF. The CDR3 nucleotides are TGCGCCAGCAGCTTGGAGCAGGCGACTAATCCCTCTTCCCGCCGGTTCTTC. J is TRBJ2-1 and V is TRBV5-1; D may be TRBD2 (5 bases). V was pared by 0 bases and J by 15 bases, with 28 bases between. CDR3 length equals 17 residues. The germline gives CDR1 SGHRS, CDR2 YFSETQ.

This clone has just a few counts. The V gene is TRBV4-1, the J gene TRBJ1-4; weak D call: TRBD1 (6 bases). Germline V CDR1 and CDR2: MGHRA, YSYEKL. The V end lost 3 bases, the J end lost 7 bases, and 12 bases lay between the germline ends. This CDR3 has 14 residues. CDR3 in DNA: TGCGCCAGCAGCCACTTGGGGGCGTTTGAAAAACTGTTTTTT. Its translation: CASSHLGAFEKLFF.

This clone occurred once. CDR3 DNA: TGCGCCAGCAGTGAGTCGACAATCTCTGGAAACACCATATATTTT. It translates to CASSESTISGNTIYF. This chain joins TRBV10-2 and TRBJ1-3; D gene uncertain. Germline-derived CDR1 and CDR2 are WSHSY and SAAADI. This CDR3 comprises 15 residues. V was cut by 0 bases and J by 0 bases, with 6 bases left in between.

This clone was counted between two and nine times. The CDR3 sequence is CASSEQGLNTIYF. The CDR3 DNA follows: TGTGCCAGCAGTGAACAGGGTCTTAACACCATATATTTT. The chain links TRBV25-1 to TRBJ1-3; possible D gene TRBD1, 5 bases. The germline V gene encodes CDR1 MGHDK and CDR2 SYGVNS. V dropped 2 bases and J dropped 7 bases, with 9 bases sitting between them. The CDR3 sequence is 13 residues long. The variable domain in full, completed from reference TRBV25-1 and TRBJ1-3, reads EADIYQTPRYLVIGTGKKITLECSQTMGHDKMYWYQQDPGMELHLIHYSYGVNSTEKGDLSSESTVSRIRTEHFPLTLESARPSHTSQYLCASSEQGLNTIYFGEGSWLTVV.

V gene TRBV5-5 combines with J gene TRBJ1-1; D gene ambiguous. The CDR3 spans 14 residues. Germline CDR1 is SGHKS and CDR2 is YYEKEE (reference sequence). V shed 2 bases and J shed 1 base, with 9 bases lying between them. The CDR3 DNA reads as TGTGCCAGCAGCTTACAGTATACGAACACTGAAGCTTTCTTT. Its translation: CASSLQYTNTEAFF.

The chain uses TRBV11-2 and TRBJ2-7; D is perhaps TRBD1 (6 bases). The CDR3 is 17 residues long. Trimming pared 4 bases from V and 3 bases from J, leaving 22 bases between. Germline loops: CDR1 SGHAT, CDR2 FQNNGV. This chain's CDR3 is CASSSIGTKREDYEQYF. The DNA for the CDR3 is TGTGCCAGCAGCTCTATCGGGACAAAGAGAGAGGACTACGAGCAGTACTTC.

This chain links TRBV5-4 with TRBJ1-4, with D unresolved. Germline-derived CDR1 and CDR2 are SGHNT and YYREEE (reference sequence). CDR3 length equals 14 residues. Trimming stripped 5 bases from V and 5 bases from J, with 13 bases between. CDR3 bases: TGTGCCAGCAGTCGGAGCGGTACGAATGAAAAACTGTTTTTT. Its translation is CASSRSGTNEKLFF.

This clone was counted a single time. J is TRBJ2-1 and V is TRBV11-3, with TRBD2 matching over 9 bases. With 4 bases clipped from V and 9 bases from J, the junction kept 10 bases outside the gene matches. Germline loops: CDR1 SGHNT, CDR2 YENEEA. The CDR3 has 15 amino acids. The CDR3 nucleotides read TGTGCCAGCAGCTCGACTAGCGGCGGATCAGGTGAGCAGTTCTTC. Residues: CASSSTSGGSGEQFF.

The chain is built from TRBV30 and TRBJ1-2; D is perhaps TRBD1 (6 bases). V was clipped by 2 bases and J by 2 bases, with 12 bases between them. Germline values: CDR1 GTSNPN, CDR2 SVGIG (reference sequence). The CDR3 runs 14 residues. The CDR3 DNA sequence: TGTGCCTGGAGTCGGCAGGGGTCCAACTATGGCTACACCTTC. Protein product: CAWSRQGSNYGYTF.

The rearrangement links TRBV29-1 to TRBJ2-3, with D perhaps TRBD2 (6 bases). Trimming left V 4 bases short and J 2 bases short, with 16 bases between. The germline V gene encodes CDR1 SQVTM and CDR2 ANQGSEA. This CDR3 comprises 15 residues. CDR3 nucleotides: TGCAGCGTTGGAGTAAGGCGGGATTACACAGATACGCAGTATTTT. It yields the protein CSVGVRRDYTDTQYF.

The CDR3 sequence: CATGQGPNTEAFF. The CDR3 nucleotides read TGTGCCACCGGACAGGGACCGAACACTGAAGCTTTCTTT. V and J are TRBV19 and TRBJ1-1, with TRBD1 matching over 8 bases. Germline CDR1 is LNHDA and CDR2 is SQIVND (reference sequence). Trimming took 10 bases from V and 1 from J; bases not matched to a gene: 5. CDR3 size: 13 residues.

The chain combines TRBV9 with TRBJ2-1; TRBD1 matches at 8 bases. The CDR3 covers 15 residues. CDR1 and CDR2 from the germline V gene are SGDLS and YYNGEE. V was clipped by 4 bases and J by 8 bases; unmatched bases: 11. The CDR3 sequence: CASSLRGQAIDEQFF. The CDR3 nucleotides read TGTGCCAGCAGCCTTCGGGGACAGGCGATCGATGAGCAGTTCTTC.

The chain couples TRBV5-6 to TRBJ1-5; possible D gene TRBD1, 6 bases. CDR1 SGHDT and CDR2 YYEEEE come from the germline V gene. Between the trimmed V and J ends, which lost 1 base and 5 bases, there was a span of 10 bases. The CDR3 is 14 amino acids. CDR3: CASSLSGGDQPQHF. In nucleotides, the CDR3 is TGTGCCAGCAGCTTGTCGGGGGGCGATCAGCCCCAGCATTTT.

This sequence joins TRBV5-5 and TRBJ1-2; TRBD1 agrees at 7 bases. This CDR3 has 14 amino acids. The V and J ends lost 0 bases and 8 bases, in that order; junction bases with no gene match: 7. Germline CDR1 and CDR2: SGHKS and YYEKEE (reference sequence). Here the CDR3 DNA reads TGTGCCAGCAGCTTGGCGACAGGGCTGGTCGGCTACACCTTC. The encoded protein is CASSLATGLVGYTF.